Detailed here is one T cell receptor (beta chain). These data originate in a study of blood T cell repertoires in COVID-19. The germline V gene has CDR1 SQVTM and CDR2 ANQGSEA. The V and J ends lost 7 bases and 0 bases respectively, with 15 bases between them. CDR3 length equals 14 residues. Some clones are missing from TCRdb's copy, which holds only in-frame ones; the method was immunoSEQ multiplex PCR. This table has a few hundred thousand clones, around 82% appearing once. The participants were between about 18 and 90 years old and came from 24 US areas. Cohort assignment relied on participant-reported clinical history.

Sequenced sample: PBMCs or T cells enriched from blood (not recorded which). The chain couples TRBV29-1 to TRBJ1-1; D is unclear. This clonotype was obtained from a man aged 25-45 years with acute COVID-19. In DNA form, the CDR3 reads TGCAGCGCGAAGTGGAGGAACCTGAACACTGAAGCTTTCTTT. It specifies CSAKWRNLNTEAFF.